Following are 13 T cell receptor beta chains from one sample sequenced in a study of cytomegalovirus exposure and HLA in healthy donors. Profiled with immunoSEQ multiplex PCR; TCRdb holds only in-frame clones, not every one. The sample includes about 190,000 clones, roughly 82% of them seen just once. The material sequenced was PBMCs. These receptors came from a woman under 30 in good health and CMV-seronegative.

The chain has TRBV6-1 and TRBJ2-2; TRBD2 aligns across 7 bases. With 4 bases clipped from V and 0 bases from J, the junction kept 17 bases outside the gene matches. Germline CDR1 reads MNHNS; CDR2 reads SASEGT. The CDR3 has 20 amino acids. In DNA, the CDR3 is TGTGCCAGCAGTGGCCCCCGAGTACTCCGGACTAGTGCGAACACCGGGGAGCTGTTTTTT. Its translation is CASSGPRVLRTSANTGELFF.

This clone has just one count. The V call is TRBV5-6, the J call TRBJ2-3, with TRBD2 as a possible D gene (5 bases). Germline V gives CDR1 SGHDT, CDR2 YYEEEE. This CDR3 has 13 residues. V gave up 4 bases and J gave up 8 bases, with 14 bases separating them. Written as DNA, the CDR3 is TGTGCCAGCAGCCCTAGCCGCGATGGTACGCAGTATTTT. The encoded protein is CASSPSRDGTQYF. Filled out from reference TRBV5-6 and TRBJ2-3, the complete variable domain reads DAGVTQSPTHLIKTRGQQVTLRCSPKSGHDTVSWYQQALGQGPQFIFQYYEEEERQRGNFPDRFSGHQFPNYSSELNVNALLLGDSALYLCASSPSRDGTQYFGPGTRLTVL.

In its sample, this clone was seen once. The chain combines TRBV10-3 with TRBJ2-7, with TRBD2 identical over 10 bases. Per the germline V gene, CDR1 is ENHRY and CDR2 is SYGVKD. The V gene end was trimmed by 0 bases and the J gene end by 1 base; junction bases not matched to a gene: 3. The CDR3 runs 16 residues. The CDR3 nucleotides are TGTGCCATCAGTGAGTCAGCGGGAGGGAAGTCCTACGAGCAGTACTTC. This gives the protein CAISESAGGKSYEQYF.

The chain is built from TRBV11-2 and TRBJ1-1, with unresolved D. V gave up 6 bases and J gave up 4 bases, with 21 bases separating them. Per germline, CDR1 SGHAT and CDR2 FQNNGV. This CDR3 has 16 amino acids. This CDR3 is CASRSTREPMGTEAFF. Written as DNA, the CDR3 is TGTGCCAGCAGATCCACGAGGGAGCCTATGGGCACTGAAGCTTTCTTT.

The genes are TRBV30 and TRBJ1-2; no definite D call. Looked up from germline, CDR1 is GTSNPN and CDR2 is SVGIG (reference sequence). This CDR3 comprises 13 residues. Trimming shortened V by 2 bases and J by 1 base, and 8 bases separated the two germline ends. The CDR3 nucleotides are TGTGCCTGGAGTTTCGGGAGTAACTATGGCTACACCTTC. It specifies CAWSFGSNYGYTF.

The chain employs TRBV12-5 and TRBJ1-1; tentative D call: TRBD1 (6 bases). The germline V and J ends were trimmed by 6 bases and 4 bases, with 15 bases remaining between them. Germline values: CDR1 LGHNT, CDR2 FRNRAP. This CDR3 is 14 amino acids long. In DNA form, the CDR3 reads TGTGCTAGTGGCCCAAGAGGGGGAACCACTGAAGCTTTCTTT. It encodes CASGPRGGTTEAFF.

The genes are TRBV15 and TRBJ2-5; TRBD2 matches 9 bases. The CDR3 has 17 residues. The junction had 10 bases not matched to a gene; V was cut back by 3 bases and J by 2 bases. The germline V gene has CDR1 LNHNV and CDR2 YYDKDF (reference sequence). The CDR3 region has the DNA TGTGCCACCAGCAGCCCGATAGCGGGAGTGGGGCAAGAGACCCAGTACTTC. Protein sequence: CATSSPIAGVGQETQYF. The whole variable domain, remainder taken from reference TRBV15 and TRBJ2-5, is DAMVIQNPRYQVTQFGKPVTLSCSQTLNHNVMYWYQQKSSQAPKLLFHYYDKDFNNEADTPDNFQSRRPNTSFCFLDIRSPGLGDTAMYLCATSSPIAGVGQETQYFGPGTRLLVL.

The chain combines TRBV2 with TRBJ2-1, with D possibly matching TRBD2 (6 bases). Germline values: CDR1 SNHLY, CDR2 FYNNEI. This CDR3 has 16 residues. Trimming shortened V by 7 bases and J by 0 bases, and 16 bases separated the two germline ends. CDR3 region: CASTGSTTSSYNEQFF. The CDR3 nucleotides read TGTGCCAGCACCGGGAGTACTACGAGCTCCTACAATGAGCAGTTCTTC.

V usage is TRBV9 and J usage is TRBJ2-5; TRBD2 matches at 14 bases. This CDR3 comprises 21 residues. Trimming at V came to 0 bases and at J to 5 bases, leaving 18 bases not matched to a gene. Germline V gene sequence: CDR1 SGDLS, CDR2 YYNGEE. CDR3 sequence reads: CASSVGTALTSGGAAWETQYF. CDR3 bases: TGTGCCAGCAGCGTAGGGACAGCCTTGACTAGCGGGGGGGCCGCCTGGGAGACCCAGTACTTC.

The V call is TRBV6-6, the J call TRBJ2-7; 7 bases fit TRBD1. The CDR3 is made up of 13 amino acids. Germline V CDR1 and CDR2: MNHNY, SVGAGI (reference sequence). J was trimmed by 2 bases and V by 10 bases; bases with no gene match: 8. The CDR3 is CATARDRPYEQYF. CDR3 DNA: TGTGCCACCGCGAGGGACAGACCCTACGAGCAGTACTTC.

This sequence joins TRBV7-9 and TRBJ2-2; TRBD2 matches at 15 bases. Losses at the gene ends were 3 bases for V and 2 bases for J; bases not matched to a gene: 4. Germline CDR1 SEHNR, CDR2 FQNEAQ (reference sequence). This CDR3 spans 18 amino acids. The CDR3 loop is CASSLRTSGRANTGELFF. CDR3 DNA: TGTGCCAGCAGCTTGAGGACTAGCGGGAGGGCAAACACCGGGGAGCTGTTTTTT.

V is TRBV19 and J is TRBJ1-4; 7 positions agree with TRBD1. The CDR3 extends over 15 amino acids. The germline gives CDR1 LNHDA, CDR2 SQIVND (reference sequence). Unmatched junction bases numbered 6, after V lost 4 bases and J lost 4 bases. The CDR3 DNA follows: TGTGCCAGTAGTAGAACAGGGGCCCTTAATGAAAAACTGTTTTTT. This encodes CASSRTGALNEKLFF.

This chain connects TRBV11-3 to TRBJ2-2; 8 nucleotides match TRBD2. V lost 4 bases, J lost 4 bases, and 5 bases stayed unmatched. Per germline, CDR1 SGHNT and CDR2 YENEEA. CDR3 length: 15 amino acids. The CDR3 spells CASSSYSGTTGELFF. The CDR3 DNA follows: TGTGCCAGCAGCTCGTATAGCGGGACCACCGGGGAGCTGTTTTTT.